This T cell receptor (beta chain) was captured by sequencing in a study of control samples from healthy donors and cancer patients (TCRdb year 2020). To prepare the library, the immunoSEQ multiplex PCR assay was applied. In TCRdb, the immuneACCESS table is reduced to in-frame sequences with V and J assigned. These tables do not hold every clone; where another copy was compared, an unresolved V gene accounts for under half, and the others remain unexplained. The sample table holds around 86,000 clones, of which around 90% were seen once. Roughly 2% of the sample is held by the ten biggest clonotypes. As to this clone: The clone's antigen remains unknown. The record has no base qualities; no much larger clone is one base away.

The TCR was taken from a woman aged 55-69 years with head and neck cancer. Sequenced: PBMCs.

The DNA sequence reads TGTGCCAGTAGTACGCTGACAGGGCAGAGCAATCAGCCCCAGCATTTT. The encoded protein is CASSTLTGQSNQPQHF. The sequence links TRBV19 to TRBJ1-5; the central 7 bases match TRBD1. CDR1 is given as LNHDA and CDR2 as SQIVND, both from the germline V gene (reference sequence). CDR3 length: 16 amino acids, cysteine to phenylalanine. Only the CDR3 DNA is retained, 48 bases long and in frame from the first base. Unmatched junction bases come to 7, with V trimmed by 4 bases and J by 1 base.